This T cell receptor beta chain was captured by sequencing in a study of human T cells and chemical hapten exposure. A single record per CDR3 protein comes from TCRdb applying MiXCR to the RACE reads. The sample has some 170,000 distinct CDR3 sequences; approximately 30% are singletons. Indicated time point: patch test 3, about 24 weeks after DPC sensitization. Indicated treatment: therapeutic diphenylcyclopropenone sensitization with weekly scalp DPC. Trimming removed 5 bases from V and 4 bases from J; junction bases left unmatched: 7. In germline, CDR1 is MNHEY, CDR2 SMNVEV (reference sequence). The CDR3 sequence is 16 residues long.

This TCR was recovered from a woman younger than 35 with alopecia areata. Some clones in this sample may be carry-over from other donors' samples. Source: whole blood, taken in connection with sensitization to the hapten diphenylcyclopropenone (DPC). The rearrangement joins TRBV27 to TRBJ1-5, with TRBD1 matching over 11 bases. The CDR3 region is CASSPWTGGGNQPQHF. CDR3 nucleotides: TGTGCCAGCAGTCCCTGGACAGGGGGCGGGAATCAGCCCCAGCATTTT.